These T cell receptor beta chains were read from a single sample in a study of CD8 T cells in Susac syndrome. TCRdb re-called the immunoSEQ multiplex PCR reads through MiXCR, storing one row per CDR3 protein. In the table there are hundreds of thousands of distinct CDR3 sequences, 90% to 97% of which are singletons. The sequenced sample was CD4+ T cells from PBMCs. The receptors here all came from a human donor with Susac syndrome. CDR3s include the opening cysteine and the closing phenylalanine or tryptophan. A D gene is named only where the DNA matches it firmly. The size of a clone is reported for some rows only, either as once, few or many, or as a class for expanded clones.

v_call	clone_size	j_call	d_call	cdr3_nt	cdr3_aa
TRBV29-1	NA	TRBJ2-7	TRBD1	TGCAGTGTCCAGGGGGCGTCCTACGAGCAGTACTTC	CSVQGASYEQYF
TRBV29-1	once	TRBJ2-7	NA	TGCAGCGTTGAGAGGGGGGAGTCCTCCTACGAGCAGTACTTC	CSVERGESSYEQYF
TRBV2	NA	TRBJ2-1	TRBD2	TGTGCCAGCAGTCCCGGACTAGCGGGAGTTTCTGAGCAGTTCTTC	CASSPGLAGVSEQFF
TRBV2	NA	TRBJ2-5	NA	TGTGCCAGCAGTGAAATCATGCTTAAGGAGACCCAGTACTTC	CASSEIMLKETQYF
TRBV19	NA	TRBJ1-1	TRBD1	TGTGCCAGTAGTATACGGCGGACAGGGCCACCGAACACTGAAGCTTTCTTT	CASSIRRTGPPNTEAFF
TRBV18	NA	TRBJ2-3	NA	TGTGCCAGCTCACCGCCAACTAGCACAGATACGCAGTATTTT	CASSPPTSTDTQYF
TRBV29-1	NA	TRBJ1-1	NA	TGCAGCGTTGGCCTACGACCCGCTGAAGCTTTCTTT	CSVGLRPAEAFF
TRBV19	NA	TRBJ1-5	TRBD1	TGTGCCAGTAGTAGCGCCGGGACAGGGATTGTTCAGCCCCAGCATTTT	CASSSAGTGIVQPQHF
TRBV20-1	NA	TRBJ1-2	TRBD1	TGCAGTGCTAGTAGGTGGTCCCAGGGGGTTCATGGCTACACCTTC	CSASRWSQGVHGYTF
TRBV11-2	once	TRBJ2-7	NA	TGTGCCAGCAGCTTTCATCCGGACTCCTACGAGCAGTACTTC	CASSFHPDSYEQYF
TRBV12-3/TRBV12-4	NA	TRBJ1-1	TRBD1	TGTGCCAGCAGCCCAAGAGGGACAGGCATGAACACTGAAGCTTTCTTT	CASSPRGTGMNTEAFF
TRBV18	NA	TRBJ1-1	NA	TGTGCCAGCTCACCACGAACAGGCGGTTCGAACACTGAAGCTTTCTTT	CASSPRTGGSNTEAFF
TRBV28	NA	TRBJ1-5	NA	TGTGCCAGCACCCCCGGACAGTATCGGTCTCAGCCCCAGCATTTT	CASTPGQYRSQPQHF
TRBV29-1	NA	TRBJ2-1	TRBD2	TGCAGCGTGGCCCGTCTGCGGGAGTCGGTTGAGCAGTTCTTC	CSVARLRESVEQFF
TRBV29-1	once	TRBJ1-2	NA	TGCAGCGCCCTGGGGGGCTATGGCTACACCTTC	CSALGGYGYTF
TRBV5-1	NA	TRBJ2-3	NA	TGCGCCAGCAGCTTGGTGGGGGAGGCACCTAGCACAGATACGCAGTATTTT	CASSLVGEAPSTDTQYF
TRBV6-6	NA	TRBJ2-5	NA	TGTGCCAGCAGGTTGGGGGGCGGAGAGACCCAGTACTTC	CASRLGGGETQYF